The T cell receptor (beta chain) described here comes from a study of T cell repertoires in aging, cancer and after chemotherapy. Study-wide points: In each cancer cohort, median generation probability increased across chemotherapy, suggesting thymic output rebounded. In cancer patients, declining TCR diversity with age involved lost richness and lost evenness.

Multiplex touch-down PCR with TRB-A/B primers amplified rearranged V-D-J TRB sequences. In TCRdb, the multiplex PCR reads were re-called with MiXCR into one record per CDR3 protein. The repertoire holds under 4,500 distinct CDR3 sequences, with roughly 64% as singletons. Concerning this clonotype itself: Its antigen remains unidentified.

V shed 4 bases and J 2 bases; nucleotides not matched to a gene: 4. This CDR3 region has 15 residues. Looked up from germline, CDR1 is MNHEY and CDR2 is SVGAGI. Peripheral blood genomic DNA, not sorted cells or RNA, was the template. The chain combines TRBV6-5 with TRBJ1-2, with 10 bases aligning to TRBD1. The sequencing sample was made of blood. This clonotype originated in a human donor with a solid tumor. Here the CDR3 reads CASSSRDRGNYGYTF. CDR3 sequence (DNA): TGTGCCAGCAGTTCCCGGGACAGGGGAAACTATGGCTACACCTTC.